A single sample is the source of the 22 T cell receptor beta chains below, sequenced in a study of T cells after posttransplantation cyclophosphamide. Data came from immunoSEQ multiplex PCR; TCRdb stores just in-frame clones and leaves some out. In total the sample includes 25,000 to 35,000 clones, none of them seen once. Source material: PBMCs. All receptors derive from a woman aged 30 to 39 in good health and a related stem cell transplant donor.

This clone appeared many times. This chain links TRBV7-2 with TRBJ1-2, with D maybe TRBD1 (5 bases). There are 14 residues in the CDR3. V was trimmed by 4 bases and J by 7 bases, leaving 16 bases between them. Germline CDR1 is SGHTA and CDR2 is FQGNSA. The CDR3 nucleotides are TGTGCCAGCAGCTCCAGGGAATTGGTACGTGGCTACACCTTC. Translating it yields CASSSRELVRGYTF.

Many counts were recorded for this clone. The rearrangement joins TRBV4-3 to TRBJ1-2, with D possibly TRBD1 on 6 matching bases. V was pared by 3 bases and J by 7 bases, with 15 bases between. Germline lookup yields CDR1 LGHNA and CDR2 YSLEER. The CDR3 spans 14 residues. The CDR3 protein is CASSHRQGTGGYTF. The CDR3 nucleotides are TGCGCCAGCAGCCATAGGCAGGGGACGGGTGGCTACACCTTC.

This clone was seen a handful of times. The chain carries TRBV5-1 and TRBJ1-2; 9 nucleotides line up with TRBD1. In germline, CDR1 is SGHRS, CDR2 YFSETQ. This CDR3 spans 16 amino acids. V lost 5 bases and J lost 7; bases outside the gene matches: 15. In DNA, the CDR3 is TGCGCCAGCAGTCGGGGACAGGGAGCACAAAGCGTTGGCTACACCTTC. It yields the protein CASSRGQGAQSVGYTF.

CDR3 nucleotides: TGTGCCAGCAGCTTAAGGCTGGACACAGTCTATGGCTACACCTTC. It translates to CASSLRLDTVYGYTF. The chain has TRBV7-8 and TRBJ1-2; possibly TRBD1 for D (5 bases). The V gene's germline CDR1 is SGHVS and CDR2 FQNEAQ. V lost 2 bases, J lost 4 bases, and 14 bases lay in between. The CDR3 is 15 residues long.

This clone was picked up many times. The chain employs TRBV4-3 and TRBJ2-7, with D possibly being TRBD1 (5 bases). In germline, CDR1 is LGHNA, CDR2 YSLEER. V lost 5 bases, J lost 1 base, and 24 bases lay in between. This CDR3 region has 18 residues. CDR3 sequence: CASSASRQPLGDSYEQYF. In DNA form, the CDR3 reads TGCGCCAGCAGCGCCTCCCGACAGCCCCTAGGGGATTCCTACGAGCAGTACTTC.

This clone was counted many times. The chain links TRBV7-2 to TRBJ2-1; TRBD2 matches at 10 bases. Trimming removed 5 bases from V and 7 bases from J; junction bases left unmatched: 8. The CDR3 extends over 15 amino acids. In germline, CDR1 is SGHTA, CDR2 FQGNSA. Here the CDR3 DNA reads TGTGCCAGCAGCCCCTCTAGCGGGGGTGGAAATGAGCAGTTCTTC. It translates to CASSPSSGGGNEQFF.

This clone was picked up many times. This chain joins TRBV12-3 or TRBV12-4 and TRBJ1-5; 7 bases are shared with TRBD1. Trimming took 5 bases from V and 1 from J; bases not matched to a gene: 8. The length of the CDR3 is 16 residues. DNA of the CDR3: TGTGCCAGCAGTCCCCCGGGACAGTCAAGCAATCAGCCCCAGCATTTT. Encoded protein: CASSPPGQSSNQPQHF.

This clone was detected ten times or more. The rearrangement joins TRBV24-1 to TRBJ2-1; TRBD2 might be the D (6 bases). This CDR3 is built from 16 residues. Looked up from germline, CDR1 is KGHDR and CDR2 is SFDVKD. Trimming left V 5 bases short and J 2 bases short, with 15 bases between. CDR3 DNA sequence: TGTGCCACCAGTGGGTCCGACGGAGGGGCCTACAATGAGCAGTTCTTC. It yields the protein CATSGSDGGAYNEQFF.

This clone has only a few counts. The rearrangement uses TRBV7-2 and TRBJ1-5; 7 bases fit TRBD1. V lost 5 bases and J lost 6; bases outside the gene matches: 10. Germline V CDR1 and CDR2: SGHTA, FQGNSA. The CDR3 totals 15 residues. Written as DNA, the CDR3 is TGTGCCAGCAGCCCACAGAGAGGGGGCGGTCAGCCCCAGCATTTT. It is translated as CASSPQRGGGQPQHF.

There are many counts of this clone. The chain carries TRBV6-1 and TRBJ1-1, with D perhaps matching TRBD1 (6 bases). Trimming shortened V by 7 bases and J by 2 bases, and 11 bases separated the two germline ends. CDR3 length equals 13 residues. Germline loops: CDR1 MNHNS, CDR2 SASEGT. This CDR3 reads CASTPGDNTEAFF. In DNA, the CDR3 is TGTGCCAGCACCCCAGGGGATAACACTGAAGCTTTCTTT.

This clone was detected many times. This chain joins TRBV18 and TRBJ2-7; 7 bases are a match to TRBD1. Germline assignment: CDR1 KGHSH and CDR2 LQKENI. CDR3 length: 13 amino acids. The V and J ends lost 3 bases and 7 bases, in that order; junction bases with no gene match: 6. Here the CDR3 reads CASSPRGQSEQYF. The CDR3 nucleotides are TGTGCCAGCTCACCCAGGGGACAGTCAGAGCAGTACTTC.

This clone was found a few times. The V call is TRBV5-4, the J call TRBJ2-5; D possibly corresponds to TRBD1 (6 bases). Germline assignment: CDR1 SGHNT and CDR2 YYREEE (reference sequence). The CDR3 is 14 residues long. V was pared by 4 bases and J by 3 bases, with 13 bases between. DNA for the CDR3: TGTGCCAGCAGCATCTACAGGGAAGAAGAGACCCAGTACTTC. It encodes CASSIYREEETQYF.

This clone was seen ten or more times. The rearrangement links TRBV11-2 to TRBJ1-2, with D possibly matching TRBD1 (6 bases). The length of the CDR3 is 14 residues. Germline V gives CDR1 SGHAT, CDR2 FQNNGV. Trimming removed 5 bases from V and 6 bases from J, with 16 bases in between. This CDR3 reads CASSNPQGLHGYTF. The CDR3 region has the DNA TGTGCCAGCAGCAATCCACAGGGTCTACATGGCTACACCTTC.

This clone was seen more than once but under ten times. The chain joins TRBV30 to TRBJ2-7, with 13 bases that match TRBD2. The junction had 2 bases not matched to a gene; V was cut back by 1 base and J by 2 bases. CDR3 length equals 15 residues. In germline, CDR1 is GTSNPN, CDR2 SVGIG (reference sequence). The CDR3 loop reads CAWSGGTSGTYEQYF. DNA for the CDR3: TGTGCCTGGAGTGGGGGGACTAGCGGGACCTACGAGCAGTACTTC.

This clone was picked up a small number of times. CDR3 sequence: CASSSYRGGTDTQYF. The CDR3 nucleotides read TGTGCCAGCAGTTCCTACAGGGGAGGCACAGATACGCAGTATTTT. This chain links TRBV6-1 with TRBJ2-3; 7 bases are a match to TRBD1. After removal of 5 bases from V and 1 base from J, the junction contained 6 bases not matched to a gene. This CDR3 has 15 residues. Germline lookup yields CDR1 MNHNS and CDR2 SASEGT.

This clone was counted ten times or more. The chain joins TRBV10-1 to TRBJ1-3; tentative D call: TRBD1 (5 bases). Trimming took off 3 bases at V and 14 bases at J, with 14 bases between the two ends. CDR3 size: 12 residues. In germline, CDR1 is WNHNN, CDR2 SYGVQD (reference sequence). The CDR3, as DNA: TGCGCCAGCAGTGATGGTCAGGGTTTCCTATATTTT. Amino acids: CASSDGQGFLYF.

The chain joins TRBV19 to TRBJ1-5; 9 nucleotides line up with TRBD1. The CDR3 runs to 18 residues. The V segment lost 4 bases and the J segment 5 bases; nucleotides outside the gene matches: 15. Germline-derived CDR1 and CDR2 are LNHDA and SQIVND (reference sequence). The CDR3 nucleotides read TGTGCCAGTAGTACATTACCGGGACAGGGCAGGGGGGATCAGCCCCAGCATTTT. As protein: CASSTLPGQGRGDQPQHF.

This clone was found many times. The V gene is TRBV19, the J gene TRBJ1-6; the D gene is possibly TRBD1 (5 bases). Deletions cut 0 bases from V and 4 bases from J, with 7 bases between. Per germline, CDR1 LNHDA and CDR2 SQIVND (reference sequence). The CDR3 loop spans 15 amino acids. CDR3: CASSIDGGYNSPLHF. CDR3 DNA sequence: TGTGCCAGTAGTATAGACGGGGGATATAATTCACCCCTCCACTTT.

The sample holds a few counts of this clone. The CDR3 loop reads CASRYLQGGSYEQYF. DNA of the CDR3: TGTGCCAGCAGGTATCTACAGGGTGGCTCCTACGAGCAGTACTTC. The gene calls are TRBV6-5 and TRBJ2-7; possible D gene TRBD1, 6 bases. The CDR3 sequence is 15 residues long. Trimming shortened V by 6 bases and J by 0 bases, and 15 bases separated the two germline ends. Germline V CDR1 and CDR2: MNHEY, SVGAGI.

The rearrangement links TRBV12-3 or TRBV12-4 to TRBJ2-3; 11 nucleotides match TRBD2. V trimming: 1 base; J trimming: 0 bases; junction bases outside the gene matches: 15. This CDR3 contains 21 residues. The chain's CDR3 is CASSLEGLLAGGANSTDTQYF. DNA for the CDR3: TGTGCCAGCAGTTTAGAGGGTTTGTTAGCGGGGGGGGCGAATAGCACAGATACGCAGTATTTT.

This clone was seen ten or more times. The V call is TRBV19, the J call TRBJ1-1, with D maybe TRBD1 (6 bases). The CDR3 runs 13 residues. Germline V gives CDR1 LNHDA, CDR2 SQIVND (reference sequence). V gave up 7 bases and J gave up 4 bases, with 13 bases separating them. CDR3 in DNA: TGTGCCAGTACTGGGAGGGGGAGCACTGAAGCTTTCTTT. This gives the protein CASTGRGSTEAFF. Based on the CDR3 plus reference TRBV19 and TRBJ1-1, the full variable domain is DGGITQSPKYLFRKEGQNVTLSCEQNLNHDAMYWYRQDPGQGLRLIYYSQIVNDFQKGDIAEGYSVSREKKESFPLTVTSAQKNPTAFYLCASTGRGSTEAFFGQGTRLTVV.

This clone was counted ten times or more. The chain recombines TRBV6-1 with TRBJ1-6, with TRBD1 matching 7 bases. Per germline, CDR1 MNHNS and CDR2 SASEGT. CDR3 size: 14 residues. With V trimmed by 4 bases and J by 9 bases, 6 bases remained unmatched. The CDR3 spells CASSGQGLFSPLHF. Written as DNA, the CDR3 is TGTGCCAGCAGTGGACAGGGATTATTTTCACCCCTCCACTTT.